This TCR beta chain was documented in a study of identical twins. The CDR3 sequence is 14 residues long. Trimming cost V 0 bases and J 13 bases, with 15 bases left between them. Looked up from germline, CDR1 is LGHNA and CDR2 is YNFKEQ. A template switching step contributed a universal primer site, while unique molecular identifiers were present in the cDNA. One entry per CDR3 protein results from TCRdb running MiXCR on the 5' RACE reads. The table lists roughly 1,500,000 distinct CDR3 sequences, around a third of them singletons. On this clonotype itself: What it recognizes is unknown.

Study results and limitations: Within twin pairs, the out-of-frame alpha sequences they shared showed excess low generation probability. Possibly, invariant MAIT and iNKT cells partly confounded zero-insertion analyses. Fewer insertions characterized abundant cord blood beta clonotypes, whereas memory repertoires showed none.

This chain connects TRBV4-2 to TRBJ1-4; unclear D gene. Sequenced: cord blood. The receptor was derived from a newborn girl in good health. The CDR3, as DNA: TGTGCCAGCAGCCAAGAATCGAGGGATCACCCACTGTTTTTT. The encoded protein is CASSQESRDHPLFF.